This TCR beta chain was profiled in a study of CD8+CD57+ T cells in acquired aplastic anemia. At the level of the study: The study obtained an average of 3.2 ug of DNA from sorted CD4+ and CD8+ cells.

Profiling that covered TCR beta VDJ and CDR3 relied on genomic DNA as its template. Via MiXCR, TCRdb re-called the reads, giving one row per CDR3 protein. In the table there are roughly 170,000 distinct CDR3 sequences, about 50% of which are singletons. Study observations and caveats: Patients versus controls showed no significant CD8+ Simpson's diversity difference. Almost 30 shared CD8+ CDR3s appeared highly expressed within patients' immunodominant clones.

V was trimmed by 0 bases and J by 9 bases, leaving 13 bases between them. The CDR3 is 15 amino acids. Germline loops: CDR1 SGDLS, CDR2 YYNGEE. This clonotype was observed many times. What it binds is not known. Sequenced patients had shown CD8+CD57+ cell expansion by flow cytometry. The blood sampling took place in patients who had so far received no therapy. Material for sequencing was sorted CD4+, CD8+, or CD8+CD57+ T cells (not recorded which) from PBMCs. The J gene is TRBJ1-6, the V gene TRBV9; D not resolved. The sequence was obtained from a human donor with aplastic anemia. The CDR3 region is CASSVAPVGGSPLHF. Written as DNA, the CDR3 is TGTGCCAGCAGCGTAGCCCCCGTGGGTGGTTCACCCCTCCACTTT.